The 16 T cell receptor beta chains given below trace back to one sample, sequenced in a study of shared clonotypes between healthy human individuals. Repertoires were generated with immunoSEQ multiplex PCR, while TCRdb's copy carries only in-frame clones and drops some. The top ten hold about 10% of the sample, which has roughly 300,000 clones, around four fifths seen once. The sequenced material came from memory CD4+ T cells sorted from blood. Subset meaning: CD45RA-negative fraction. Every receptor here comes from a man under 40 in good health.

The CDR3 DNA follows: TGTGCCAGTAGTGCACAGGGGGCATACGAGCAGTACTTC. This translates into CASSAQGAYEQYF. The chain combines TRBV19 with TRBJ2-7, with 9 bases aligning to TRBD1. The CDR3 runs to 13 residues. Germline assignment: CDR1 LNHDA and CDR2 SQIVND (reference sequence). Trimming at V came to 5 bases and at J to 4 bases, leaving 3 bases not matched to a gene.

CDR3 amino acids: CASSLYRSMDYGYTF. The CDR3 DNA reads as TGTGCCAGCAGCCTCTACAGGAGTATGGACTATGGCTACACCTTC. This chain joins TRBV28 and TRBJ1-2; possible D gene TRBD1, 5 bases. V lost 6 bases to trimming and J lost 3 bases, with 17 bases between them. The V gene's germline CDR1 is MDHEN and CDR2 SYDVKM. This CDR3 has 15 amino acids.

The chain joins TRBV7-9 to TRBJ2-3; 15 positions match TRBD2. The V gene end was trimmed by 5 bases and the J gene end by 4 bases; junction bases not matched to a gene: 4. CDR1 and CDR2 from the germline V gene are SEHNR and FQNEAQ (reference sequence). This CDR3 is 16 amino acids long. The CDR3 spells CASSPGLAGGSDTQYF. The CDR3, as DNA: TGTGCCAGCAGCCCGGGACTAGCGGGAGGTTCAGATACGCAGTATTTT.

The CDR3 DNA is TGCGCCAGCTCAACACCCCACACAGATACGCAGTATTTT. This codes for CASSTPHTDTQYF. The chain joins TRBV10-2 to TRBJ2-3, with D uncertain. CDR1 and CDR2 (germline): WSHSY, SAAADI. The CDR3 consists of 13 residues. V was trimmed by 8 bases and J by 2 bases, leaving 11 bases between them.

The chain employs TRBV4-1 and TRBJ2-3, with D perhaps TRBD1 (6 bases). V shed 4 bases and J shed 1 base, with 18 bases lying between them. The CDR3 runs to 17 residues. The V gene's germline CDR1 is MGHRA and CDR2 YSYEKL. DNA of the CDR3: TGCGCCAGCAGCCCCCTGATTGCAGGGGTGCGCACAGATACGCAGTATTTT. This translates into CASSPLIAGVRTDTQYF.

The V and J genes are TRBV29-1 and TRBJ2-3; 9 bases line up with TRBD2. The CDR3 is made up of 12 amino acids. Germline V lookup: CDR1 SQVTM, CDR2 ANQGSEA. CDR3: CRAGGRADTQYF. The CDR3 nucleotides are TGCAGAGCGGGAGGTCGAGCAGATACGCAGTATTTT.

J is TRBJ1-5 and V is TRBV2, with unresolved D. The CDR3 covers 13 residues. From germline, CDR1 is SNHLY and CDR2 FYNNEI. V was cut by 5 bases and J by 4 bases, with 9 bases left in between. The CDR3 sequence is CASSTEANQPQHF. The CDR3 DNA reads as TGTGCCAGCAGTACGGAGGCTAATCAGCCCCAGCATTTT. The full variable domain, rest sourced from reference TRBV2 and TRBJ1-5, is EPEVTQTPSHQVTQMGQEVILRCVPISNHLYFYWYRQILGQKVEFLVSFYNNEISEKSEIFDDQFSVERPDGSNFTLKIRSTKLEDSAMYFCASSTEANQPQHFGDGTRLSIL.

V usage is TRBV9 and J usage is TRBJ2-3, with D possibly TRBD2 on 5 matching bases. There are 13 residues in the CDR3. The V gene's germline CDR1 is SGDLS and CDR2 YYNGEE. V lost 1 base and J 7 bases, leaving 10 bases between the germline ends. The DNA for the CDR3 is TGTGCCAGCAGCGTATCCGGGGAGCATACGCAGTATTTT. This encodes CASSVSGEHTQYF.

V usage is TRBV5-1 and J usage is TRBJ2-1, with no clear D. Trimming stripped 0 bases from V and 9 bases from J, with 19 bases between. There are 16 residues in the CDR3. CDR1 and CDR2 from the germline V gene are SGHRS and YFSETQ. The CDR3 region is CASSLAGSRTRAEQFF. CDR3 in DNA: TGCGCCAGCAGCTTGGCCGGAAGTCGTACCCGAGCTGAGCAGTTCTTC.

The chain couples TRBV9 to TRBJ2-7; a weak D match, TRBD1 (7 bases). The CDR3 loop spans 14 amino acids. V lost 4 bases and J 6 bases, leaving 17 bases between the germline ends. Germline V gene lookup returns CDR1 SGDLS and CDR2 YYNGEE. CDR3 bases: TGTGCCAGCAGCCCAGGGGGGCGGAGCTCCGAGCAGTACTTC. Its translation is CASSPGGRSSEQYF.

This chain uses TRBV4-3 with TRBJ1-4; TRBD1 might be the D (5 bases). Trimming left V 1 base short and J 4 bases short, with 10 bases between. Germline CDR1 LGHNA, CDR2 YSLEER. This CDR3 has 15 amino acids. The CDR3 protein is CASSQGGGDNEKLFF. CDR3 bases: TGCGCCAGCAGCCAAGGGGGCGGAGATAATGAAAAACTGTTTTTT.

The chain recombines TRBV30 with TRBJ2-7; D ambiguous. V lost 0 bases to trimming and J lost 4 bases, with 7 bases between them. Germline V gene lookup returns CDR1 GTSNPN and CDR2 SVGIG (reference sequence). This CDR3 is 12 amino acids long. CDR3 coding DNA: TGTGCCTGGAGTGTATCTCTATACGAGCAGTACTTC. Its protein product is CAWSVSLYEQYF. Full variable domain (missing parts from reference TRBV30 and TRBJ2-7): SQTIHQWPATLVQPVGSPLSLECTVEGTSNPNLYWYRQAAGRGLQLLFYSVGIGQISSEVPQNLSASRPQDRQFILSSKKLLLSDSGFYLCAWSVSLYEQYFGPGTRLTVT.

CDR3 sequence: CAISEKPRADYSYEQYF. Here the CDR3 DNA reads TGTGCCATCAGTGAGAAGCCACGAGCGGACTACTCCTACGAGCAGTACTTC. The J gene is TRBJ2-7, the V gene TRBV10-3; TRBD2 is a possible D gene (6 bases). The CDR3 runs to 17 residues. CDR1 ENHRY and CDR2 SYGVKD come from the germline V gene. Between the trimmed V and J ends, which lost 2 bases and 0 bases, there was a span of 17 bases.

V is TRBV14 and J is TRBJ2-7; D is perhaps TRBD2 (5 bases). V lost 1 base, J lost 12 bases, and 16 bases lay in between. The germline V gene has CDR1 SGHDN and CDR2 FVKESK. The length of the CDR3 is 13 residues. This CDR3 is CASSQATQGSRYF. In DNA, the CDR3 is TGTGCCAGCAGCCAAGCAACTCAAGGGAGCCGGTACTTC.

The chain couples TRBV5-5 to TRBJ2-3; D is possibly TRBD2 (6 bases). This CDR3 has 14 residues. V gave up 1 base and J gave up 2 bases, with 8 bases separating them. From germline, CDR1 is SGHKS and CDR2 YYEKEE (reference sequence). The CDR3 here is CASSLLASTDTQYF. The CDR3 DNA follows: TGTGCCAGCAGCTTGCTAGCGTCCACAGATACGCAGTATTTT.

This rearrangement joins TRBV28 to TRBJ2-3; maybe TRBD2 (7 bases). Germline CDR1 MDHEN, CDR2 SYDVKM. The CDR3 runs to 16 residues. Trimming shortened V by 5 bases and J by 2 bases, and 17 bases separated the two germline ends. CDR3 in amino acids: CASSPRGGPPTDTQYF. The CDR3 DNA follows: TGTGCCAGCAGTCCTAGGGGGGGCCCCCCCACAGATACGCAGTATTTT.